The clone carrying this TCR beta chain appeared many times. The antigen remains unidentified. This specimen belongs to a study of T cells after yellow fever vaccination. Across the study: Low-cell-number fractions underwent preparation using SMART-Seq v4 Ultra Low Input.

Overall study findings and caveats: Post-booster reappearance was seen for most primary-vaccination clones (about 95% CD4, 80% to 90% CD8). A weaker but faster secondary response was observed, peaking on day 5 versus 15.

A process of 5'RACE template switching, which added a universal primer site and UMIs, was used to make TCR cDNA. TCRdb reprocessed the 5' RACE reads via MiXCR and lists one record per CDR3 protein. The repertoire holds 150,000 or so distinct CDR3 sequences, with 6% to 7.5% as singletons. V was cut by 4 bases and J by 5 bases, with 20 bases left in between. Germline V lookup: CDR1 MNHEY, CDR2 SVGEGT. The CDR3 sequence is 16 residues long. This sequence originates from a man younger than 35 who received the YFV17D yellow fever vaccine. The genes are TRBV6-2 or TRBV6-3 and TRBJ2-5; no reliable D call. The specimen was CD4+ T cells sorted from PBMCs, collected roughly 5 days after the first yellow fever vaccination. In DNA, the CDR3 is TGTGCCAGCAGTTCCCGGGTCCTTAGTCCGTTGGAGACCCAGTACTTC. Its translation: CASSSRVLSPLETQYF.